Reported below is one T cell receptor beta chain. Its antigen remains unidentified. The method was immunoSEQ multiplex PCR; TCRdb's version includes in-frame clones alone and lacks a portion of them. The table has more than 25,000 clones, around 72% seen once. Trimming removed 8 bases at V and 0 bases at J, with 13 bases between. Germline V gene sequence: CDR1 MNHEY, CDR2 SMNVEV (reference sequence). The CDR3 loop spans 14 amino acids. The sample is drawn from a study of CD4 T cells in relation to SARS-CoV-2 and coronaviruses. Across the whole study: Controls used an HIV-1 Nef peptide pool or no peptide.

Study conclusions and caveats: Crossreactivity was assessed only for spike protein, not other viral proteins.

CD4+ T cells from unexposed donors were obtained before the COVID-19 pandemic (2011-2018). After about 10 days of culture, CD4+ T cells were isolated. Unexposed-donor CD4+ T cells were probed with SARS-CoV-2 S/N and four cold-coronavirus spikes, cells permitting. Cultures held 2 million to 2.5 million PBMCs per well with around 9.7 IU/ml IL-2. The chain combines TRBV27 with TRBJ1-2, with D possibly TRBD1 on 5 matching bases. The sample taken for sequencing was CD4+ T cells from PBMCs, cultured in vitro. The TCR originated in a human donor in good health. CDR3 nucleotides: TGTGCCAGCTCCCCAGGGATCTCTAACTATGGCTACACCTTC. As protein: CASSPGISNYGYTF.